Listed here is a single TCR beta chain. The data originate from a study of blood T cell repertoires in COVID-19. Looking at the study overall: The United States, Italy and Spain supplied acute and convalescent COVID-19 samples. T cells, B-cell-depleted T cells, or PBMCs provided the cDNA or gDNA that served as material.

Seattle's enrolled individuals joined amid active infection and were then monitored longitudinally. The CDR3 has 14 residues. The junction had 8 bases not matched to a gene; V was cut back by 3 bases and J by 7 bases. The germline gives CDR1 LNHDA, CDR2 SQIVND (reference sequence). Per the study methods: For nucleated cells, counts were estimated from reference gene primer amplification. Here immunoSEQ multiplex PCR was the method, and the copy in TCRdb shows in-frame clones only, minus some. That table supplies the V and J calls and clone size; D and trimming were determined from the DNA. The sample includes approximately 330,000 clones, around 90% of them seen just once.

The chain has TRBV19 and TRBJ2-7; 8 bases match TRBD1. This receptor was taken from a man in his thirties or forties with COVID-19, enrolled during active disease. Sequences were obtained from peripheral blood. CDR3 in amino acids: CASSIGQGAGEQYF. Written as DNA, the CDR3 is TGTGCCAGTAGTATCGGTCAGGGGGCCGGGGAGCAGTACTTC.